The subject of this entry is one TCR beta chain. What it binds is unknown. Both 60 Vbeta primers and 13 Jbeta primers went into the PCR. The protocol was immunoSEQ multiplex PCR, while the TCRdb copy is restricted to in-frame clones and leaves out a portion. The repertoire consists of 90,000 to 120,000 clones, with approximately 79% occurring once and the leading ten covering approximately 15%. This sample is part of a study of cytomegalovirus exposure and HLA in healthy donors. The overall study: T cells numbering about 180 million yielded fewer than 140 million unique TCR beta sequences in an earlier analysis.

Trimming removed 6 bases at V and 1 base at J, with 9 bases between. This CDR3 comprises 13 residues. Germline V CDR1 and CDR2: SEHNR, FQNEAQ (reference sequence). Study findings and constraints: A prior analysis recorded that most TCR beta V segments were productive about 87% or about 30% of the time. Highly shared variants forming one cluster were likely a sequencing artifact. Most TCR sequences were rare, but some public TCRs occurred in many donors.

The origin of this receptor is a woman aged 40 to 50 in good health and CMV-seropositive. Source material: PBMCs. This rearrangement joins TRBV7-9 to TRBJ1-1; D is unclear. The CDR3 nucleotides are TGTGCCAGCAGGGTAGTAGAGAACACTGAAGCTTTCTTT. Protein product: CASRVVENTEAFF.